The 5 T cell receptor beta chains given below trace back to one sample, sequenced in a study of cytomegalovirus exposure and HLA in healthy donors (dated 2017 in TCRdb). The library relied on the immunoSEQ multiplex PCR assay. A mixture of 60 forward primers for TCR Vbeta segments and 13 reverse primers for TCR Jbeta segments was used in the multiplex PCR. TCRdb retrieved this table from immuneACCESS and kept in-frame rearrangements only. Not all clones are present; in checked studies, unresolved V genes account for under half, and no reason is known for the remainder. Here the sample has about 130,000 clones; over 60% occur a single time. Around 2% of the sample goes to the ten largest clones. Input material: PBMCs. The receptor set was obtained from a man aged 30-40 years in good health and CMV-seronegative.

The chain carries TRBV9 and TRBJ1-2, with 7 bases lining up with TRBD1. CDR3 length: 18 residues. Germline CDR1 SGDLS, CDR2 YYNGEE. Germline trimming cut 0 bases from V and 3 bases from J; bases unmatched to any gene: 14. The CDR3 reads CASSVDASLLTGYYGYTF. As DNA, the CDR3 is TGTGCCAGCAGCGTAGATGCCAGCCTCCTGACAGGGTACTATGGCTACACCTTC.

V is TRBV30 and J is TRBJ2-7; TRBD2 agrees at 10 bases. Germline loops: CDR1 GTSNPN, CDR2 SVGIG (reference sequence). V trimming: 3 bases; J trimming: 6 bases; junction bases outside the gene matches: 5. This CDR3 is built from 13 residues. The CDR3 sequence: CAWRIAGGTEQYF. The CDR3, as DNA: TGTGCCTGGAGGATAGCGGGAGGAACCGAGCAGTACTTC.

The chain employs TRBV2 and TRBJ1-4; no clear D. Germline CDR1 SNHLY, CDR2 FYNNEI. Trimming left V 1 base short and J 15 bases short, with 15 bases between. The CDR3 spans 13 residues. CDR3 region: CASSEDYSGNLFF. The CDR3, as DNA: TGTGCCAGCAGTGAAGATTATTCGGGGAATTTGTTTTTT.

CDR3 loop: CASSYGGGPGAGELFF. The CDR3 DNA reads as TGTGCCAGCAGTTACGGGGGAGGGCCTGGTGCCGGGGAGCTGTTTTTT. The chain employs TRBV6-5 and TRBJ2-2, with TRBD2 matching 7 bases. V shed 2 bases, J shed 6 bases, and the junction held 9 bases outside the gene matches. This CDR3 region has 16 residues. Germline CDR1 reads MNHEY; CDR2 reads SVGAGI.

A few counts support this clone. V and J are TRBV7-8 and TRBJ1-2, with a tentative D call TRBD1 (5 bases). The V end lost 5 bases, the J end lost 6 bases, and 16 bases lay between the germline ends. The CDR3 covers 14 residues. Germline V gene data show CDR1 as SGHVS and CDR2 as FQNEAQ. DNA for the CDR3: TGTGCCAGCAGCACCCAGGGTTCGAAGAATGGCTACACCTTC. Translating it yields CASSTQGSKNGYTF.